These 30 T cell receptor beta chains were sequenced from one sample in a study of vaccination effects on CD4 cells after COVID-19. No antigen has been identified for these receptors. Around day 10 of culture, CD4+ T cells were separated out. Each participant received a vaccine that was either BNT162b2 or mRNA-1273, given as two doses. Profiling relied on immunoSEQ multiplex PCR, and the TCRdb table lists in-frame clones only, not all of them. In the table there are approximately 66,000 clones, approximately 80% of which are singletons. The sequencing here drew on CD4+ T cells from PBMCs cultured without peptide, taken after COVID-19 vaccination. The receptors here all came from a human donor who received a COVID-19 vaccine.

This chain links TRBV9 with TRBJ2-5, with D perhaps matching TRBD2 (7 bases). The CDR3 sequence is 17 residues long. Trimming pared 0 bases from V and 2 bases from J, leaving 17 bases between. Germline V gene sequence: CDR1 SGDLS, CDR2 YYNGEE. In DNA form, the CDR3 reads TGTGCCAGCAGCGTAGGCGGGGTTGCGGGGGCGCAAGAGACCCAGTACTTC. It encodes CASSVGGVAGAQETQYF. The complete variable domain, with remaining parts taken from reference TRBV9 and TRBJ2-5, reads DSGVTQTPKHLITATGQRVTLRCSPRSGDLSVYWYQQSLDQGLQFLIQYYNGEERAKGNILERFSAQQFPDLHSELNLSSLELGDSALYFCASSVGGVAGAQETQYFGPGTRLLVL.

The rearrangement links TRBV5-5 to TRBJ2-7; the match to TRBD1 covers 9 bases. The germline gives CDR1 SGHKS, CDR2 YYEKEE (reference sequence). The CDR3 extends over 13 amino acids. The CDR3 reads CASSLGTGATVDV. The CDR3 DNA reads as TGTGCCAGCAGCTTGGGGACAGGGGCCACCGTCGACGTC.

V gene TRBV7-9 combines with J gene TRBJ2-2; 7 bases line up with TRBD1. Germline CDR1 is SEHNR and CDR2 is FQNEAQ (reference sequence). The CDR3 has 15 amino acids. J was trimmed by 5 bases and V by 5 bases; bases with no gene match: 8. The CDR3 coding sequence is TGTGCCAGCAGCACTGGGACAGCCCGGACCGGGGAGCTGTTTTTT. Its protein is CASSTGTARTGELFF.

The chain uses TRBV7-2 and TRBJ1-2; possibly TRBD1 for D (6 bases). The CDR3 spans 17 residues. The V and J ends lost 1 base and 2 bases respectively, with 17 bases between them. Germline values: CDR1 SGHTA, CDR2 FQGNSA. The CDR3 region has the DNA TGTGCCAGCAGCTTAGATCTTAGGGGGTCCCAAAACTATGGCTACACCTTC. Translation: CASSLDLRGSQNYGYTF.

Worth noting for this clone: The sample has other DNA sequences that encode this CDR3 too. The genes are TRBV12-3 or TRBV12-4 and TRBJ1-1; D call uncertain. The V gene lost 3 bases and the J gene lost 0 bases, with 5 bases spanning the gap. The CDR3 contains 13 residues. The CDR3 region is CASSFSMNTEAFF. CDR3 coding DNA: TGTGCCAGCAGTTTCAGTATGAACACTGAAGCTTTCTTT.

This clone was seen only once. The chain joins TRBV5-1 to TRBJ1-2; D is unclear. CDR3 length equals 13 residues. CDR1 and CDR2 (germline): SGHRS, YFSETQ. Trimming left V 2 bases short and J 1 base short, with 6 bases between. The CDR3 DNA sequence: TGCGCCAGCAGCTTTGACGGTAACTATGGCTACACCTTC. It encodes CASSFDGNYGYTF.

The V gene is TRBV5-8, the J gene TRBJ1-1; D gene unclear. This CDR3 has 13 residues. Per the germline V gene, CDR1 is SGHTS and CDR2 is YDEGEE. V lost 4 bases and J 1 base, leaving 8 bases between the germline ends. The CDR3 nucleotides read TGTGCCAGCAGCATCGATAGGAACACTGAAGCTTTCTTT. It is translated as CASSIDRNTEAFF.

Notes on this clone: The same CDR3 also results from other DNA sequences found in this sample. The CDR3 DNA reads as TGTGCCAGCGGCTTAGCGGGGGGCCGCAATGAGCAGTTCTTC. Its protein product is CASGLAGGRNEQFF. This chain links TRBV3-1 (or the pseudogene TRBV3-2) with TRBJ2-1; TRBD2 aligns across 10 bases. The V and J ends lost 8 bases and 6 bases, in that order; junction bases with no gene match: 7. CDR1 LGHDT and CDR2 YNNKEL come from the germline V gene (reference sequence). This CDR3 comprises 14 residues.

V and J are TRBV4-3 and TRBJ1-5; TRBD1 is a possible D gene (5 bases). Looked up from germline, CDR1 is LGHNA and CDR2 is YSLEER. With 1 base removed from V and 4 bases from J, the gap between germline ends came to 17 bases. The CDR3 length is 17 residues. The CDR3 region is CASSQGPLSGGNQPQHF. The CDR3, as DNA: TGCGCCAGCAGCCAAGGACCCCTCAGTGGGGGGAATCAGCCCCAGCATTTT.

For the CDR3, the DNA is TGTGCCAGCAGAAACTCAGGGAACACTGAAGCTTTCTTT. Translated, it gives CASRNSGNTEAFF. This rearrangement joins TRBV6-4 to TRBJ1-1, with D uncertain. Trimming cost V 6 bases and J 1 base, with 9 bases left between them. Germline CDR1 reads MRHNA; CDR2 reads SNTAGT. The length of the CDR3 is 13 residues.

The sample holds one count of this clone. The CDR3 bases are TGTGCCAGCAGAGGGGACAGGGGGCTGCCGGGAGATACGCAGTATTTT. Amino acid sequence: CASRGDRGLPGDTQYF. This chain connects TRBV6-6 to TRBJ2-3, with 12 bases matching TRBD1. Germline V gene lookup returns CDR1 MNHNY and CDR2 SVGAGI (reference sequence). CDR3 length equals 16 residues. V was pared by 6 bases and J by 5 bases, with 9 bases of the junction left unmatched.

The chain uses TRBV18 and TRBJ1-2; TRBD1 matches 7 bases. Germline lookup yields CDR1 KGHSH and CDR2 LQKENI. This CDR3 has 15 amino acids. V shed 6 bases and J 1 base; nucleotides not matched to a gene: 8. The CDR3 nucleotides are TGTGCCAGCTCTCACCAGACAGGGATTAACTATGGCTACACCTTC. It codes for CASSHQTGINYGYTF.

V usage is TRBV5-1 and J usage is TRBJ1-1, with unresolved D. The CDR3 has 13 amino acids. Germline V gene sequence: CDR1 SGHRS, CDR2 YFSETQ. The V gene lost 2 bases and the J gene lost 6 bases, with 11 bases spanning the gap. The CDR3 region is CASSFTRIAEAFF. CDR3 coding DNA: TGCGCCAGCAGCTTTACGAGGATCGCTGAAGCTTTCTTT.

The chain is built from TRBV4-1 and TRBJ1-2, with 9 bases fitting TRBD1. This CDR3 contains 14 residues. Germline V gene lookup returns CDR1 MGHRA and CDR2 YSYEKL. Trimming cost V 1 base and J 8 bases; bases outside gene matches: 5. CDR3 DNA sequence: TGCGCCAGCAGCCAAGGGACAGGGGATGGCGGCTACACCTTC. Amino acids: CASSQGTGDGGYTF.

This clone was picked up one time. The chain joins TRBV6-5 to TRBJ1-2; TRBD1 might be the D (6 bases). Trimming pared 1 base from V and 6 bases from J, leaving 12 bases between. There are 14 residues in the CDR3. The germline gives CDR1 MNHEY, CDR2 SVGAGI. This CDR3 is CASSYFPGAHGYTF. In nucleotides, the CDR3 is TGTGCCAGCAGTTACTTTCCAGGGGCTCATGGCTACACCTTC.

The chain combines TRBV19 with TRBJ1-5; the D is unclear. The CDR3 length is 14 residues. The V end was cut by 5 bases, the J end by 0 bases, with 8 bases between. The germline V gene has CDR1 LNHDA and CDR2 SQIVND (reference sequence). The CDR3 sequence: CASSGSTSNQPQHF. For the CDR3, the DNA is TGTGCCAGTAGTGGATCTACTAGCAATCAGCCCCAGCATTTT.

CDR3 bases: TGTGCCAGCAGCTCGGACAGGAATTCACCCCTCCACTTT. Protein sequence: CASSSDRNSPLHF. V usage is TRBV5-6 and J usage is TRBJ1-6, with 7 bases matching TRBD1. The CDR3 loop spans 13 amino acids. The trim removed 3 bases at V and 7 bases at J, leaving 1 base unmatched. CDR1 is SGHDT, CDR2 YYEEEE, per germline.

The chain is built from TRBV9 and TRBJ2-5; 8 nucleotides line up with TRBD2. From germline, CDR1 is SGDLS and CDR2 YYNGEE. After removal of 4 bases from V and 4 bases from J, the junction contained 9 bases not matched to a gene. The CDR3 length is 15 residues. The DNA for the CDR3 is TGTGCCAGCAGCCCCCCGGGGGGGCGAGGAGAGACCCAGTACTTC. As protein: CASSPPGGRGETQYF.

The chain is built from TRBV7-3 and TRBJ2-5; 7 bases map to TRBD2. The CDR3 covers 14 residues. Germline V lookup: CDR1 SGHTA, CDR2 FQGTGA. The V segment lost 5 bases and the J segment 2 bases; nucleotides outside the gene matches: 5. The CDR3 nucleotides are TGTGCCAGCAGCGCCCCGCGGGGGCAAGAGACCCAGTACTTC. Protein product: CASSAPRGQETQYF.

The chain is built from TRBV5-8 and TRBJ2-2; D is perhaps TRBD2 (6 bases). Trimming took off 4 bases at V and 4 bases at J, with 14 bases between the two ends. CDR1 is SGHTS, CDR2 YDEGEE, per germline. The CDR3 is 15 amino acids. CDR3 in DNA: TGTGCCAGCAGCGGCCGGGGACTGGTCACCGGGGAGCTGTTTTTT. It specifies CASSGRGLVTGELFF.

The V call is TRBV18, the J call TRBJ2-5, with D tentatively TRBD2 (6 bases). V was clipped by 1 base and J by 5 bases, with 14 bases between them. The CDR3 has 15 amino acids. The germline V gene encodes CDR1 KGHSH and CDR2 LQKENI. CDR3 in DNA: TGTGCCAGCTCACCACTCTCGGGGGTCGGCGAGACCCAGTACTTC. Encoded protein: CASSPLSGVGETQYF.

This chain uses TRBV10-3 with TRBJ2-1; 9 nucleotides match TRBD1. The ends lost 6 bases at V and 7 bases at J; junction bases unmatched: 1. Germline V gene sequence: CDR1 ENHRY, CDR2 SYGVKD. The CDR3 has 12 amino acids. CDR3 in amino acids: CAIRGQGNEQFF. For the CDR3, the DNA is TGTGCCATCAGGGGACAGGGAAATGAGCAGTTCTTC.

The rearrangement uses TRBV3-1 (or the pseudogene TRBV3-2) and TRBJ2-1, with 7 bases lining up with TRBD1. The V gene end was trimmed by 0 bases and the J gene end by 7 bases; junction bases not matched to a gene: 12. Germline CDR1 reads LGHDT; CDR2 reads YNNKEL (reference sequence). The CDR3 spans 17 residues. In DNA form, the CDR3 reads TGTGCCAGCAGCCAAGATTTAGTTCGCGACAGGGTAAATGAGCAGTTCTTC. Translation gives CASSQDLVRDRVNEQFF.

The CDR3 is CASRLVMGTDTQYF. The CDR3 nucleotides read TGTGCCTCCCGCCTGGTAATGGGCACAGATACGCAGTATTTT. The chain uses TRBV30 and TRBJ2-3; D uncertain. V was shortened by 7 bases and J by 1 base, with 15 bases between the two germline ends. CDR1 and CDR2 (germline): GTSNPN, SVGIG (reference sequence). This CDR3 is built from 14 residues.

The chain has TRBV6-2 or TRBV6-3 and TRBJ2-7, with 7 bases matching TRBD1. Germline CDR1 reads MNHEY; CDR2 reads SVGEGT. The junction had 1 base not matched to a gene; V was cut back by 5 bases and J by 3 bases. The CDR3 runs to 12 residues. The CDR3 here is CASSRQGYEQYV. CDR3 nucleotide sequence: TGTGCCAGCAGTCGACAGGGCTACGAGCAGTACGTC.

The J gene is TRBJ2-5, the V gene TRBV10-3; perhaps TRBD1 as D (6 bases). The CDR3 extends over 13 amino acids. Germline V gene sequence: CDR1 ENHRY, CDR2 SYGVKD. V was shortened by 5 bases and J by 2 bases, with 9 bases between the two germline ends. This chain's CDR3 is CAISSGTQETQYF. DNA of the CDR3: TGTGCCATCAGTTCCGGGACACAAGAGACCCAGTACTTC.

The chain links TRBV18 to TRBJ1-3; 7 bases align to TRBD1. The V segment lost 3 bases and the J segment 0 bases; nucleotides outside the gene matches: 5. The germline V gene has CDR1 KGHSH and CDR2 LQKENI. The CDR3 totals 16 residues. CDR3 DNA sequence: TGTGCCAGCTCACCGGGACAGCTCAACTCTGGAAACACCATATATTTT. Amino acid sequence: CASSPGQLNSGNTIYF.

The chain employs TRBV19 and TRBJ2-3; D not resolved. The V end was cut by 4 bases, the J end by 3 bases, with 17 bases between. CDR1 LNHDA and CDR2 SQIVND come from the germline V gene (reference sequence). This CDR3 contains 16 residues. In DNA, the CDR3 is TGTGCCAGTAGTACCCCCTTGTGGGGTAGGACAGATACGCAGTATTTT. Translation gives CASSTPLWGRTDTQYF. Supplemented by reference TRBV19 and TRBJ2-3, the full variable domain reads DGGITQSPKYLFRKEGQNVTLSCEQNLNHDAMYWYRQDPGQGLRLIYYSQIVNDFQKGDIAEGYSVSREKKESFPLTVTSAQKNPTAFYLCASSTPLWGRTDTQYFGPGTRLTVL.

This rearrangement joins TRBV9 to TRBJ2-3, with 8 bases that match TRBD2. This CDR3 is built from 16 residues. Germline lookup yields CDR1 SGDLS and CDR2 YYNGEE. V lost 0 bases to trimming and J lost 1 base; unmatched junction nucleotides: 4. CDR3 sequence: CASSVGYGGGTDTQYF. The CDR3, as DNA: TGTGCCAGCAGCGTAGGGTACGGGGGGGGCACAGATACGCAGTATTTT.

The chain joins TRBV6-5 to TRBJ2-5, with 8 bases identical to TRBD1. The CDR3 spans 13 residues. V trimming: 8 bases; J trimming: 2 bases; junction bases outside the gene matches: 4. The germline gives CDR1 MNHEY, CDR2 SVGAGI. The CDR3 is CASGTGGQETQYF. In nucleotides, the CDR3 is TGTGCCAGCGGAACAGGGGGGCAAGAGACCCAGTACTTC.